This TCR beta chain emerged from a study of cytomegalovirus exposure and HLA in healthy donors. Germline CDR1 is GTSNPN and CDR2 is SVGIG (reference sequence). V lost 5 bases, J lost 7 bases, and 8 bases stayed unmatched. The CDR3 is made up of 14 amino acids. This PCR relied on a set of 60 Vbeta primers and 13 Jbeta primers. Clones were read by immunoSEQ multiplex PCR, and TCRdb kept only the in-frame ones, dropping some. The sample yields about 64,000 clones, around four fifths seen once. Sequences were obtained from PBMCs. This sequence joins TRBV30 and TRBJ1-5, with 10 bases matching TRBD1. The TCR sequence derives from a male donor in good health and CMV-seropositive. CDR3 amino acids: CAWGGGTGAQPQHF. CDR3 nucleotide sequence: TGTGCCTGGGGCGGCGGGACAGGGGCCCAGCCCCAGCATTTT.